This T cell receptor beta chain was recovered during a study of T cells expressing NK-cell markers. Study-wide background: In the group of eight sequenced donors, seven were HCMV-seropositive and one was seronegative.

The CDR3 contains 14 residues. CDR1 is SGHDT, CDR2 YYEEEE, per germline. TCRdb reprocessed the 5' RACE reads and keeps a single row for each CDR3 protein, giving no DNA. The sample's table shows 440,000 or so distinct CDR3 sequences. The sequencing input was blood T cells: a sorted CD56 or NKG2C T cell subset, CD4+ or CD8+ T cells, or bulk PBMC T cells (not recorded which). The clonotype comes from a woman between 18 and 69 years old in good health. The chain carries TRBV5-6 and TRBJ1-1; TCRdb reports TRBD1, a call that lacks DNA to check it against. CDR3 sequence: CASSLWGGRTEAFF.